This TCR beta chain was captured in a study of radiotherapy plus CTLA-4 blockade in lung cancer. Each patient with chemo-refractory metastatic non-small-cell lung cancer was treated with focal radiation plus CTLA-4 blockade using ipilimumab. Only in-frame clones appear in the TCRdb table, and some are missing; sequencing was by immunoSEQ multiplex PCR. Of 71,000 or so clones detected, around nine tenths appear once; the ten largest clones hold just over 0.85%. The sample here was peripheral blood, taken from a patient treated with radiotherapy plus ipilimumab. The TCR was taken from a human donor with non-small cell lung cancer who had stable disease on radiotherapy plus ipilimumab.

The DNA for the CDR3 is TGTGCCAGCAGTTCCGAAGTAGTTCGGGCCATTTCCCCTCGTCGAGCCCAGTACTTC. Translating gives CASSSEVVRAISPRRAQYF. This chain connects TRBV27 to TRBJ2-5; D remains unclear. Trimming left V 4 bases short and J 9 bases short, with 33 bases between. CDR1 MNHEY and CDR2 SMNVEV come from the germline V gene (reference sequence). CDR3 length: 19 residues.